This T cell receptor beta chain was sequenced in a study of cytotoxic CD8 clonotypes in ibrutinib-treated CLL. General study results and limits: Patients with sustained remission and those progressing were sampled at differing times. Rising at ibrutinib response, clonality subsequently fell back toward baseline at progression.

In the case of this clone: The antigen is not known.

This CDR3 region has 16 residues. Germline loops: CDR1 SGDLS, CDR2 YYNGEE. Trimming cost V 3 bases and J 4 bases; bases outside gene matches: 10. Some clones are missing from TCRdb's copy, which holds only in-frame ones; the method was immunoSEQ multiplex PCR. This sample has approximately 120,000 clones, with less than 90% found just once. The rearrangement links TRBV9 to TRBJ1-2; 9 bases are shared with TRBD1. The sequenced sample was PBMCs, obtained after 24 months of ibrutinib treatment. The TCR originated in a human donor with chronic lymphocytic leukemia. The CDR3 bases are TGTGCCAGCAGCGCTGGATCCGGGACAGGGAGCTATGGCTACACCTTC. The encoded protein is CASSAGSGTGSYGYTF.